The rows below give T cell receptor beta chains drawn from one sample of a study of blood T cells in healthy people across ages. TCRdb analysed the 5' RACE reads with MiXCR anew, one entry per CDR3 protein. The sample lists hundreds of thousands of distinct CDR3 sequences; roughly 30% were seen once. The sequenced sample was blood. The receptors were sampled from a woman of 80 years or more in good health. Each CDR3 is given with its conserved first and last residue. A D gene is named only where the DNA matches it firmly. The size of a clone is reported for some rows only, either as once, few or many, or as a class for expanded clones.

clone_size j_call d_call v_call cdr3_nt cdr3_aa
few TRBJ2-1 TRBD2 TRBV5-1 TGCGCCAGCGCCAAGGGGACTAGCGGTACATCTGAGCAGTTCTTC CASAKGTSGTSEQFF
- TRBJ2-3 - TRBV5-1 TGCGCCAGCCGAGGCAGACAAGTCACAGATACGCAGTATTTT CASRGRQVTDTQYF
many TRBJ1-2 TRBD1 TRBV27 TGTGCCAGCAGTTCGATCGACAGGGCAGGCTATGGCTACACCTTC CASSSIDRAGYGYTF
many TRBJ1-2 - TRBV20-1 TGCAGTGCCGGCGGGAGGAAGGGGGCTAACTATGGCTACACCTTC CSAGGRKGANYGYTF
- TRBJ2-3 TRBD2 TRBV12-3/TRBV12-4 TGTGCCAGCAGCCGCCAAGCGGGAGGGCCTCATACGCAGTATTTT CASSRQAGGPHTQYF
many TRBJ1-2 - TRBV27 TGTGCCAGCAGGTTTAGTGGGGGACCGTATGGCTACACCTTC CASRFSGGPYGYTF
- TRBJ2-7 - TRBV5-1 TGCGCCAGCAGCTGGGCTGGGGTGTCGGCCTACGAGCAGTACTTC CASSWAGVSAYEQYF
many TRBJ1-4 - TRBV7-6 TGTGCCAGCAGCTTAGCGAACAGGGAGAGTGAAAAACTGTTTTTT CASSLANRESEKLFF
few TRBJ2-5 TRBD2 TRBV7-9 TGTGCCAGCAGCAGTGGTCCGGGACTACAAGAGACCCAGTACTTC CASSSGPGLQETQYF
many TRBJ1-2 - TRBV6-6 TGTGCCAGCAGTTATTTGACGGGCCCTGGAGGCTACACCTTC CASSYLTGPGGYTF
many TRBJ2-7 TRBD1 TRBV20-1 TGCAGTGCTAAACGACAGGGGTTTTACTACGAGCAGTACTTC CSAKRQGFYYEQYF
many TRBJ2-5 - TRBV20-1 TGCAGTGCGAGCAGCCCCCCGACCCAGTACTTC CSASSPPTQYF
- TRBJ2-2 - TRBV20-1 TGCAGTGCTAGAGATAGACACCAGAACACCGGGGAGCTGTTTTTT CSARDRHQNTGELFF
many TRBJ2-7 TRBD2 TRBV7-6 TGTGCCAGCAGCTTAGCGGACGGGGGGGCCTACGAGCAGTACTTC CASSLADGGAYEQYF
many TRBJ2-1 - TRBV7-2 TGTGCCAGCAGCCCCCACCGAGACAATGAGCAGTTCTTC CASSPHRDNEQFF
- TRBJ1-4 - TRBV7-9 TGTGCCAGCAGTCACATTAAGGAACAGGAAAAACTGTTTTTT CASSHIKEQEKLFF
many TRBJ2-7 TRBD1 TRBV5-1 TGCGCCAGCAGCCGGAGGACAGGGGGTTACGAGCAGTACTTC CASSRRTGGYEQYF
many TRBJ2-7 - TRBV6-5 TGTGCCAGCAGTCCCCGGGACGGCGAGCAGTACTTC CASSPRDGEQYF
few TRBJ1-2 - TRBV5-6 TGTGCCAGCAGCTTGGGGGGGGGCCCCGGGAACTATGGCTACACCTTC CASSLGGGPGNYGYTF
many TRBJ2-3 TRBD2 TRBV5-1 TGCGCCAGCGGGACTAGCGACACAGATACGCAGTATTTT CASGTSDTDTQYF
many TRBJ2-2 TRBD2 TRBV20-1 TGCAGTGCTGATCTTAGGACTAGCGGGGGGAACACCGGGGAGCTGTTTTTT CSADLRTSGGNTGELFF
few TRBJ1-3 - TRBV7-9 TGTGCCAGCAGCCCATCTCCCGGAAACACCATATATTTT CASSPSPGNTIYF
once TRBJ2-5 - TRBV13 TGTGCCAGCAGCCCCCAAATCTCCGCAAACCCCCAAGAGACCCAGTACTTC CASSPQISANPQETQYF
- TRBJ2-1 TRBD1 TRBV2 TGTGCCAGCAGTGAATCAATGACAGGGAGCAGGGAGCAGTTCTTC CASSESMTGSREQFF
- TRBJ2-7 - TRBV6-5 TGTGCCAGCAGTTACTCGTGGTTTGGTCGCTACAATGAGCAGTACTTC CASSYSWFGRYNEQYF
- TRBJ2-3 - TRBV5-1 TGCGCCAGCAGCCTCGGCCGCACAGGTACGCAGTATTTT CASSLGRTGTQYF
- TRBJ1-4 TRBD1 TRBV20-1 TGCAGTGCTATGACAGGGGACCTTAATGGAAAACTGTTTTTT CSAMTGDLNGKLFF
many TRBJ2-7 - TRBV20-1 TGCAGTGCTTCCCGGCAGTCTCAGTCCTACGAGCAGTACTTC CSASRQSQSYEQYF
- TRBJ2-1 - TRBV6-6 TGTGCCAGCAGTTCGCCCCTAGGGTTAGATAATGAGCAGTTCTTC CASSSPLGLDNEQFF
few TRBJ1-2 - TRBV12-3/TRBV12-4 TGTGCCAGCAGTCCGGGGACGGGGTGGAGTGGCTACACCTTC CASSPGTGWSGYTF
many TRBJ2-7 - TRBV7-2 TGTGCCAGCAGACAATCAGGGCACGAGCAGTACTTC CASRQSGHEQYF
many TRBJ1-2 - TRBV6-2/TRBV6-3 TGTGCCAGCAGCCACTCCGGGACCCAGACTACGAACACCTTC CASSHSGTQTTNTF
many TRBJ2-7 TRBD1 TRBV9 TGTGCCAGCAGCGTCGGACAGGGTCAGCAGTACTTC CASSVGQGQQYF
few TRBJ1-2 - TRBV30 TGTGCCTGGAGTGGACGGGGGCGCCGCGATGGCTACACCTTC CAWSGRGRRDGYTF
- TRBJ2-4 - TRBV20-1 TGCAGTGCTAGACCCCCCTCCGGGACAATGGCCTACGGGCAGTACTTC CSARPPSGTMAYGQYF
- TRBJ2-3 TRBD2 TRBV7-2 TGTGCCAGCAGCCGGCCAGCGGGGAGCGGCTGGGATACGCAGTATTTT CASSRPAGSGWDTQYF
few TRBJ1-2 TRBD1 TRBV9 TGTGCCAGCAGCGCCGGGGACAGGGTTTCTTTTAAGTATGGCTACACCTTC CASSAGDRVSFKYGYTF
many TRBJ2-1 TRBD1 TRBV2 TGTGCCAGCAACCGGGACAGGGCATCCTACAATGAGCAGTTCTTC CASNRDRASYNEQFF
many TRBJ2-2 - TRBV9 TGTGCCAGCAGCGTAGTCGCAGGGGGGACCGGGGAGCTGTTTTTT CASSVVAGGTGELFF
- TRBJ1-1 - TRBV20-1 TGCAGTGCCCAGGACGCTGAAGCTTTCTTT CSAQDAEAFF
many TRBJ2-3 TRBD1 TRBV28 TGTGCCAGCATTGGGTTTGACAGGGGAGTAGATACGCAGTATTTT CASIGFDRGVDTQYF
- TRBJ1-5 TRBD1 TRBV20-1 TGCAGTGCTGGAGCGACAGGGGCGCCCAATCAGCCCCAGCATTTT CSAGATGAPNQPQHF
- TRBJ2-2 - TRBV5-1 TGCGCCAGCAGCTTGTCCGGGGTACCCGGGGAGCTGTTTTTT CASSLSGVPGELFF
many TRBJ1-2 TRBD1 TRBV28 TGTGCCAGCCGCATAACGGGACAGGGGGCCTATGGCTACACCTTC CASRITGQGAYGYTF
many TRBJ2-7 TRBD1 TRBV7-9 TGTGCCAGCAGCCCACAGGGGTCCCAGAGAGAGCAGTACTTC CASSPQGSQREQYF
- TRBJ1-5 - TRBV20-1 TGCAGTGCCCCCCAGGGGCTGCTCGGGGGCAATCAGCCCCAGCATTTT CSAPQGLLGGNQPQHF
many TRBJ1-2 - TRBV6-2/TRBV6-3 TGTGCCAGCAGTGCGCGGGTCAGCTCTAACTATGGCTACACCTTC CASSARVSSNYGYTF
- TRBJ1-2 - TRBV15 TGTGCCACCAGCAGCGGACTTTCGACAGTTGGCTATGGCTACACCTTC CATSSGLSTVGYGYTF
- TRBJ2-3 - TRBV5-1 TGCGCCAGCAGCTATGCAGGGAGCACAGATACGCAGTATTTT CASSYAGSTDTQYF
many TRBJ2-3 TRBD1 TRBV5-1 TGCGCCAGCAGCTTGGCCCTGGGACAGTTTAGCACAGATACGCAGTATTTT CASSLALGQFSTDTQYF
- TRBJ1-2 - TRBV11-2 TGTGCCAGCAGCTTATCAACGGACCTTTATGGCTACACCTTC CASSLSTDLYGYTF
many TRBJ1-5 - TRBV6-1 TGTGCCAGCAGTGAAGCGATCGGGGGTAATCAGCCCCAGCATTTT CASSEAIGGNQPQHF
- TRBJ1-6 - TRBV20-1 TGCAGTGCGGCTTTCGGGGTTGGGGTAGGGAATTCACCCCTCCACTTT CSAAFGVGVGNSPLHF
- TRBJ2-7 TRBD1 TRBV20-1 TGCAGTGCTTTAGGGGCAGGGGGCGATTACGAGCAGTACTTC CSALGAGGDYEQYF